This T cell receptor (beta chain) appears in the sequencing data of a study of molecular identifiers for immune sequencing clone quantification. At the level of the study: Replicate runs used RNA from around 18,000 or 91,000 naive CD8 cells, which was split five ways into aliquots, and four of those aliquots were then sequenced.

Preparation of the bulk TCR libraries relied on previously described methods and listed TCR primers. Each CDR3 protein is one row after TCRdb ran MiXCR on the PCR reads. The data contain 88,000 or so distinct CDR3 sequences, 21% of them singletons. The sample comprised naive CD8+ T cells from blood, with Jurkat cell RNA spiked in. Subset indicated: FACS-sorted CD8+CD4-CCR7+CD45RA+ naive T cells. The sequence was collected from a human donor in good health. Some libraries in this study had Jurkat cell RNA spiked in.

The CDR3 DNA reads as TGTGCCAGCAGTTACCCTCCTACGCAGTATTTT. It codes for CASSYPPTQYF. This chain connects TRBV6-2 or TRBV6-3 to TRBJ2-3; D is uncertain. Germline-derived CDR1 and CDR2 are MNHEY and SVGEGT. The germline V and J ends were trimmed by 2 bases and 8 bases, with 5 bases remaining between them. The CDR3 has 11 residues.